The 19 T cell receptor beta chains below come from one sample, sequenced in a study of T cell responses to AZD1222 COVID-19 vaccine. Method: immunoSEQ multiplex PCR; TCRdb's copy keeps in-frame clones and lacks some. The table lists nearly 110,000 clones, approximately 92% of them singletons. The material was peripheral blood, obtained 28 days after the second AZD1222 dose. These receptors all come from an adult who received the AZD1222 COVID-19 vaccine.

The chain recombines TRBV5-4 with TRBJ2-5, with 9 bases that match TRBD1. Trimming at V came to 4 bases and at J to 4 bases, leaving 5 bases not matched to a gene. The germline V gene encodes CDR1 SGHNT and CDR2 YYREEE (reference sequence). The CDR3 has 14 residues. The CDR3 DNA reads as TGTGCCAGCAGCGCGGGACAGGGAGGAGAGACCCAGTACTTC. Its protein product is CASSAGQGGETQYF.

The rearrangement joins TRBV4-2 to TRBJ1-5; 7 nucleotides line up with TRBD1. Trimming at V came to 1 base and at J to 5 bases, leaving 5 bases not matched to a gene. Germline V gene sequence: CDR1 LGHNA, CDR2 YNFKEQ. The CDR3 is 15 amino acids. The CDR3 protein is CASSQADREDQPQHF. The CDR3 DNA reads TGTGCCAGCAGCCAAGCCGACAGGGAGGATCAGCCCCAGCATTTT.

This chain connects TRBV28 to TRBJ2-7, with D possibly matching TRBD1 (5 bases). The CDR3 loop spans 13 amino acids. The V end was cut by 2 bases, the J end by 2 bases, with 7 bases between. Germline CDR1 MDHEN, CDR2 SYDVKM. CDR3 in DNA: TGTGCCAGCAGTTTAGGACACCCCTACGAGCAGTACTTC. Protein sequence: CASSLGHPYEQYF.

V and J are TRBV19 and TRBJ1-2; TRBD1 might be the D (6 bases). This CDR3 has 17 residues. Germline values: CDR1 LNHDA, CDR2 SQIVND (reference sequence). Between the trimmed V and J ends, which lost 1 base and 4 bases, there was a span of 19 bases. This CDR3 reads CASSIGPPGAGIYGYTF. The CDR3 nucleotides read TGTGCCAGTAGTATAGGCCCTCCAGGGGCCGGGATCTATGGCTACACCTTC.

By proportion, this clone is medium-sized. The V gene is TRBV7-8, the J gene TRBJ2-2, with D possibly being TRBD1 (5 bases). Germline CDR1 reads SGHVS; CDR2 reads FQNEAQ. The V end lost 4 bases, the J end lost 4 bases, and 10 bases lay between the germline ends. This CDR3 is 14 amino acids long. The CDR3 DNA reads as TGTGCCAGCAGCTCGGCAGGGTCCACCGGGGAGCTGTTTTTT. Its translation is CASSSAGSTGELFF.

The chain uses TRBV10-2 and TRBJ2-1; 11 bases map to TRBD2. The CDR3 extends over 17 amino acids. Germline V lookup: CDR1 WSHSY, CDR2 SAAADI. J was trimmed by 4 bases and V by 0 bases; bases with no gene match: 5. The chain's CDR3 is CASSESLAGDLYNEQFF. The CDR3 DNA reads TGCGCCAGCAGTGAGTCACTAGCGGGGGACCTATACAATGAGCAGTTCTTC.

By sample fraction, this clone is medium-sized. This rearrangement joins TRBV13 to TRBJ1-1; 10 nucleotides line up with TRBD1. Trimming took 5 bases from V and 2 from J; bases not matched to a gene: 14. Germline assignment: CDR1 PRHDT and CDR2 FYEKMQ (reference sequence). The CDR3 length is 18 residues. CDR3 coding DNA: TGTGCCAGCAGCCCCAGTCCCGGGACAGGGGTCCTAAACACTGAAGCTTTCTTT. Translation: CASSPSPGTGVLNTEAFF.

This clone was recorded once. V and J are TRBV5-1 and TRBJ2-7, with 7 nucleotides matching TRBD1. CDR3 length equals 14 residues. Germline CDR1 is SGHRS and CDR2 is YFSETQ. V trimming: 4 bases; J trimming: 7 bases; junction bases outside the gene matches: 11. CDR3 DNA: TGCGCCAGCAGCCACGGGACAGAAGGAGGAGAGCAGTACTTC. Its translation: CASSHGTEGGEQYF.

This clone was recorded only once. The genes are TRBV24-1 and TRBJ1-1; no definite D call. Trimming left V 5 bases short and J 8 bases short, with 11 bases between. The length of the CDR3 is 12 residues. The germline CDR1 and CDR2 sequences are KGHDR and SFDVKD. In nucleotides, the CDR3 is TGTGCCACCAGTGTTAAAGGGAACGAAGCTTTCTTT. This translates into CATSVKGNEAFF.

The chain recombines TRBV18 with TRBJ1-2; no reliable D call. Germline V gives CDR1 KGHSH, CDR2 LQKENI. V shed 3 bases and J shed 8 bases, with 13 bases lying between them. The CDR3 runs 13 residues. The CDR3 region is CASSPTSKEGYTF. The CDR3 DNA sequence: TGTGCCAGCTCACCGACGAGCAAGGAGGGCTACACCTTC.

CDR3 bases: TGTGCCAGCAGTTGGACAGGAGACTCCTACGAGCAGTACTTC. Translated: CASSWTGDSYEQYF. This rearrangement joins TRBV6-2 or TRBV6-3 to TRBJ2-7; 7 bases fit TRBD1. From germline, CDR1 is MNHEY and CDR2 SVGEGT. After removal of 4 bases from V and 0 bases from J, the junction contained 3 bases not matched to a gene. There are 14 residues in the CDR3.

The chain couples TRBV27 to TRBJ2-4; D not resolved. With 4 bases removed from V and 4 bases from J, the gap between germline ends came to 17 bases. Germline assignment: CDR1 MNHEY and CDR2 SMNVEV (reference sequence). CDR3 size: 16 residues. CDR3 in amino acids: CASSYRYGVEKNIQYF. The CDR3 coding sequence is TGTGCCAGCAGTTACCGGTATGGGGTTGAAAAAAACATTCAGTACTTC.

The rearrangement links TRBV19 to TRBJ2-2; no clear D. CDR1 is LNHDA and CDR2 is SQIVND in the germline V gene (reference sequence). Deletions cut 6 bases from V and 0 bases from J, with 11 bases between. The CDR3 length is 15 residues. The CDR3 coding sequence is TGTGCCAGTAGGGGGTTGAGGACGAACACCGGGGAGCTGTTTTTT. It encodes CASRGLRTNTGELFF.

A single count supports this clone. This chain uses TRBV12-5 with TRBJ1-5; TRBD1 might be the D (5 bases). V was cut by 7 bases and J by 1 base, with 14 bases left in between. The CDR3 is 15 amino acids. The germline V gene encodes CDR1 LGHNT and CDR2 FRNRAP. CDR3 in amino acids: CASAQTVGSNQPQHF. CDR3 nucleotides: TGTGCTAGTGCCCAGACAGTAGGCAGCAATCAGCCCCAGCATTTT.

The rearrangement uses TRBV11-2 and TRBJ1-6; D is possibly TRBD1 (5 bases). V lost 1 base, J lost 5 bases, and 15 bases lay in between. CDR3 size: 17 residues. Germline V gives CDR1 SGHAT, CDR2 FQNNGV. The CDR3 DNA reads TGTGCCAGCAGCTTAGGGGGCAGGATTCTCGATAATTCACCCCTCCACTTT. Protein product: CASSLGGRILDNSPLHF.

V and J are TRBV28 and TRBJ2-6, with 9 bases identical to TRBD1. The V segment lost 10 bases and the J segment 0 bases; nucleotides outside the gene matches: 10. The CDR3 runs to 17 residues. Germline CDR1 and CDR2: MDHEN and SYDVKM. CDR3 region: CATLSGTGSSGANVLTF. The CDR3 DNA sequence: TGTGCCACCCTTTCAGGGACAGGGTCCTCTGGGGCCAACGTCCTGACTTTC.

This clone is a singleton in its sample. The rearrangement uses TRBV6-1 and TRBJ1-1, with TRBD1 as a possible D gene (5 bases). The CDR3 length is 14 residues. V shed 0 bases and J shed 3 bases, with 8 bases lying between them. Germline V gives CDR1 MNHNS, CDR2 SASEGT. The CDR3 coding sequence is TGTGCCAGCAGTGAAGCGGGGGGGGACACTGAAGCTTTCTTT. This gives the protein CASSEAGGDTEAFF.

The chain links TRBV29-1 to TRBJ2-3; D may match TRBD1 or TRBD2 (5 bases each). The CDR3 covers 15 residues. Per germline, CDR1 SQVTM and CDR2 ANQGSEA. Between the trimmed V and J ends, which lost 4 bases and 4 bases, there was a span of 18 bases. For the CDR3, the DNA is TGCAGCGTTGTTCGAGGGGTATCCCGGGCAGATACGCAGTATTTT. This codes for CSVVRGVSRADTQYF.

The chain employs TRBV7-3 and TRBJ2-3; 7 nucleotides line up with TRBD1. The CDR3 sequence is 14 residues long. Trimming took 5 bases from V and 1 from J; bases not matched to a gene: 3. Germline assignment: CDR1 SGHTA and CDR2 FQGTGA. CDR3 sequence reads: CASSPGQGTDTQYF. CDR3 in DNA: TGTGCCAGCAGCCCAGGACAGGGCACAGATACGCAGTATTTT.